This TCR beta chain was retrieved from a study of human T cells and chemical hapten exposure. Study-wide results and limits: Relative to control repertoires, expanded TCRs gave rise to significantly more large CDR3 similarity clusters. Among TCRs, those above 1 in 1000 frequency were unaffected by DPC sensitization.

TCRdb used MiXCR to reprocess the RACE reads, holding one entry per CDR3 protein. The repertoire holds about 92,000 distinct CDR3 sequences, with approximately 11% as singletons. Time point indicated: patch test 3, about 24 weeks after DPC sensitization. Treatment given: therapeutic diphenylcyclopropenone sensitization with weekly scalp DPC. Alopecia patients between 18 and 70 years old and suitable for DPC were used as donors. In this sample, this clonotype turned up a few times. As yet, its antigen is unknown. The CDR3 is 17 amino acids. V was clipped by 3 bases and J by 0 bases; unmatched bases: 6. Germline V gives CDR1 PRHDT, CDR2 FYEKMQ (reference sequence).

The chain couples TRBV13 to TRBJ1-2; 11 bases line up with TRBD1. The sequence was obtained from a woman in her 30s with alopecia areata. Some clones in this sample may be carry-over from other donors' samples. Sequencing was performed on whole blood, taken in connection with sensitization to the hapten diphenylcyclopropenone (DPC). The CDR3: CASSLGTGGPANYGYTF. CDR3 coding DNA: TGTGCCAGCAGCTTGGGGACAGGGGGACCTGCTAACTATGGCTACACCTTC.